Sequencing of this TCR beta chain was carried out in a study of cytomegalovirus exposure and HLA in healthy donors. Findings of the study overall: Based on reports, TCR beta sequences accurately predicted HLA-A and HLA-B alleles for most subjects. Rarity characterized most TCR sequences, yet some public TCRs appeared in many donors.

Trimming removed 3 bases from V and 2 bases from J, with 13 bases in between. Germline V lookup: CDR1 LNHDA, CDR2 SQIVND (reference sequence). This CDR3 contains 16 residues. The PCR contained 60 Vbeta and 13 Jbeta primers. Clones were read by immunoSEQ multiplex PCR, and TCRdb kept only the in-frame ones, dropping some. The repertoire includes over 150,000 clones, around 68% of them detected once, and about 1.3% sits in the top ten. The table lists this clone with a few counts. No antigen is known for it. The sequencing input was PBMCs. This TCR derives from a man aged 45-60 years in good health and CMV-seronegative. The rearrangement links TRBV19 to TRBJ1-4; possible D gene TRBD1, 5 bases. CDR3 in amino acids: CASSMKQGGTNEKLFF. In nucleotides, the CDR3 is TGTGCCAGTAGTATGAAGCAGGGTGGGACTAATGAAAAACTGTTTTTT.